This T cell receptor beta chain was obtained from a study of PD-1 blockade in classical Hodgkin lymphoma. All patients relapsed after autologous stem cell transplantation, and brentuximab vedotin exposure varied. Out of thawed PBMCs, magnetic negative selection purified CD4+ T cells. The table came from immunoSEQ multiplex PCR; TCRdb's copy has only in-frame clones and leaves some out. This table holds about 27,000 clones, about three quarters found once. Trimming stripped 3 bases from V and 6 bases from J, with 9 bases between. The length of the CDR3 is 12 residues. Germline V gene lookup returns CDR1 MNHEY and CDR2 SVGAGI. In regard to this clone: What it binds is not known.

General observations from the study: Whereas CD4+ TCR diversity had risen significantly by C4D1, CD8+ TCR diversity had not.

This chain joins TRBV6-5 and TRBJ2-7, with D hard to call. The starting material was CD4+ T cells from blood, obtained at baseline. The receptor was isolated from a human donor with classical Hodgkin lymphoma. CDR3 nucleotide sequence: TGTGCCAGCAGTTATTTGGATGGCGAGCAGTACTTC. This encodes CASSYLDGEQYF.